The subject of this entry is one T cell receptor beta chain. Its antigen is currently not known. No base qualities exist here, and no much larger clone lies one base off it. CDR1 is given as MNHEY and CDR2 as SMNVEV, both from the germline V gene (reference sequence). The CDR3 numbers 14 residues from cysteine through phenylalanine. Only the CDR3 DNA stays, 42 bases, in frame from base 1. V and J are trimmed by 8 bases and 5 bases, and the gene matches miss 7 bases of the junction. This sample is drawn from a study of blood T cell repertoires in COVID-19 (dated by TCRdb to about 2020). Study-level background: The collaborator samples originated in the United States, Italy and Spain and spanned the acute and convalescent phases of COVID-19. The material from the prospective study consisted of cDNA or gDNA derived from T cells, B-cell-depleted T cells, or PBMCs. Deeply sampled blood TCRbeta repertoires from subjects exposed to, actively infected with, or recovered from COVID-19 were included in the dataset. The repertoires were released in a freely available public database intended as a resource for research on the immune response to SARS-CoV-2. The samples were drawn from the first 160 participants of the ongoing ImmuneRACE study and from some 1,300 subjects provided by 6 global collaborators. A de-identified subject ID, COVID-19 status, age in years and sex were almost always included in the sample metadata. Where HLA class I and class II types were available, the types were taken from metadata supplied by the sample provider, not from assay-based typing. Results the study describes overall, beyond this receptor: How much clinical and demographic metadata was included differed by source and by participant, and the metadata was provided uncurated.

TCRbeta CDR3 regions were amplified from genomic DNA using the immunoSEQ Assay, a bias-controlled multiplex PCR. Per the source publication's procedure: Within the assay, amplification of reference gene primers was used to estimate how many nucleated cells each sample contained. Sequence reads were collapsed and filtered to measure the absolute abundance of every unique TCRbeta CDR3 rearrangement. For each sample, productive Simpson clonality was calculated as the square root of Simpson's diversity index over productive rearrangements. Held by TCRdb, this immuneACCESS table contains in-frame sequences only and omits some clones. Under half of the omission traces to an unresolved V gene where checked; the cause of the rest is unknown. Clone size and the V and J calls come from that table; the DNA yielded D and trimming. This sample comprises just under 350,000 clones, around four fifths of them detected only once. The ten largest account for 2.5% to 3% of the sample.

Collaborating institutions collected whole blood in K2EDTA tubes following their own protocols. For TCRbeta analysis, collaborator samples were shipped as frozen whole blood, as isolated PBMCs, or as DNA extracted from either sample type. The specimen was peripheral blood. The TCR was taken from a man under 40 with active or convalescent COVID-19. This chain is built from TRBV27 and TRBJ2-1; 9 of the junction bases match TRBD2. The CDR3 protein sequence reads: CASSLAGGDNEQFF. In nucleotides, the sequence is TGTGCCAGCTCTCTGGCGGGAGGGGACAATGAGCAGTTCTTC.